The entry that follows covers one T cell receptor beta chain sequence. Germline V gene lookup returns CDR1 SGHRS and CDR2 YFSETQ. Germline trimming cut 3 bases from V and 5 bases from J; bases unmatched to any gene: 7. CDR3 size: 15 residues. Assay used: immunoSEQ multiplex PCR; TCRdb lists only in-frame clones, some missing. The data contain around 340,000 clones, around 89% of them singletons. This sample was included in a study of Ad26.COV2.S vaccination and SARS-CoV-2 variants. The overall study: Once, or twice with 56 days between doses, Ad26.COV2.S was given intramuscularly.

The treatment was: over 15 received Ad26.COV2.S at low or high dose, single or two shots; roughly five received placebo; per-sample allocation not given. Day 63 after the first vaccine or placebo injection was the time point for sampling. The clonotype was recovered from a person aged 18-65 years who received the Ad26.COV2.S COVID-19 vaccine or a placebo. This material consisted of peripheral blood, taken in a trial of Ad26.COV2.S vaccine versus placebo. V usage is TRBV5-1 and J usage is TRBJ2-1; 8 bases fit TRBD2. The chain's CDR3 is CASSSRLTSDNEQFF. The CDR3 region has the DNA TGCGCCAGCAGCTCCAGATTGACTAGCGACAATGAGCAGTTCTTC.